This is a list of T cell receptor beta chains from one sample in a study of response to subunit inactivated influenza vaccine. TCRdb reprocessed the RT-PCR reads via MiXCR and lists one record per CDR3 protein. The sample lists approximately 500,000 distinct CDR3 sequences, 20% to 25% occurring once. These data were likewise used in another study, on T cells expressing NK-cell markers.

The material sequenced was CD4+ T cells sorted from PBMCs, taken 11 to 12 days after vaccination. These TCRs come from a man in his fifties or sixties who received an inactivated influenza vaccine. Both conserved end residues are part of each CDR3. The D gene is left open where the match is weak. The size entry is marked missing in some rows and otherwise reads once, few, many or a size class.

V	D	J	size	DNA	CDR3
TRBV9	TRBD2	TRBJ2-2	.	TGTGCCAGCAGCCTTACTAGCGCTACGAACACCGGGGAGCTGTTTTTT	CASSLTSATNTGELFF
TRBV10-3	TRBD2	TRBJ2-4	.	TGTGCCATCAGTGGGACCAGCGGGGGGGTAGCCAAAAACATTCAGTACTTC	CAISGTSGGVAKNIQYF
TRBV12-3/TRBV12-4	.	TRBJ2-1	few	TGTGCCAGCAGTCCCCCCTCAAATTACAATGAGCAGTTCTTC	CASSPPSNYNEQFF
TRBV15	.	TRBJ2-2	few	TGTGCCACCAGCAGAGGGGGGCGGGACACCGGGGAGCTGTTTTTT	CATSRGGRDTGELFF
TRBV3-1	.	TRBJ1-1	few	TGTGCCAGCAGCCAAGACTATAGGAGCACTGAAGCTTTCTTT	CASSQDYRSTEAFF
TRBV30	TRBD2	TRBJ2-3	.	TGTGCCTGGAGTGTATATCGCGGGGGGGCCTTAGATACGCAGTATTTT	CAWSVYRGGALDTQYF
TRBV9	.	TRBJ1-5	few	TGTGCCAGCAGCGCCGGACAGATGAATCAGCCCCAGCATTTT	CASSAGQMNQPQHF
TRBV20-1	.	TRBJ2-7	.	TGCAGTGTCGGGCCCAGTCGCTCCTACGAGCAGTACTTC	CSVGPSRSYEQYF
TRBV7-2	.	TRBJ2-2	.	TGTGCCAGCAGCTTCGTCGGCGGGGCGGCCACCGGGGAGCTGTTTTTT	CASSFVGGAATGELFF
TRBV9	.	TRBJ2-1	few	TGTGCCAGCAGCGTAGCAACAGGGCACTACAATGAGCAGTTCTTC	CASSVATGHYNEQFF
TRBV7-2	.	TRBJ2-7	few	TGTGCCAGCACACCCTCGGGGGGCCCTGAATACGAGCAGTACTTC	CASTPSGGPEYEQYF
TRBV20-1	TRBD1	TRBJ2-1	.	TGCAGTGCTAGAGACTCGGGACAGGAGCAGTTCTTC	CSARDSGQEQFF
TRBV20-1	TRBD2	TRBJ2-7	few	TGCAGTGCTAGGAGAGCGGGAGGGCACTCTCTCGAGCAGTACTTC	CSARRAGGHSLEQYF
TRBV7-2	TRBD1	TRBJ1-1	few	TGTGCCAGCAGCAAAACAGGGGGTGTTGGCACTGAAGCTTTCTTT	CASSKTGGVGTEAFF
TRBV7-9	TRBD1	TRBJ2-7	few	TGTGCCAGCAGCTTAGGAAATCAGGGGGCAGAACAAGACTTC	CASSLGNQGAEQDF
TRBV19	TRBD2	TRBJ2-3	.	TGTGCCAGTAAACCTAGCGGGAGGGCCTCAGATACGCAGTATTTT	CASKPSGRASDTQYF
TRBV15	TRBD2	TRBJ2-3	few	TGTGCCACCAGCAGAGTTCCTAGCGGAACAGATACGCAGTATTTT	CATSRVPSGTDTQYF
TRBV2	TRBD2	TRBJ2-2	.	TGTGCCAGCAGTGTCCAAGCGGGAGTTACCGGGGAGCTGTTTTTT	CASSVQAGVTGELFF
TRBV6-2/TRBV6-3	TRBD1	TRBJ1-1	.	TGTGCCAGCAGAAGCCGGACAGGGAAAGTTGTCGGGGGAGGTGTGAACACTGAAGCTTTCTTT	CASRSRTGKVVGGGVNTEAFF
TRBV7-9	.	TRBJ2-5	few	TGTGCCAGCAGCTTGCGGGACTTTAAGACCCAGTACTTC	CASSLRDFKTQYF
TRBV21-1	.	TRBJ2-5	.	TGTGCCACCAAACCTAGCGGTAGCGGGGAGACCCAGTACTTC	CATKPSGSGETQYF
TRBV5-1	.	TRBJ2-7	.	TGCGCCAGCACCTCTGGTGGGGAGCAGTACTTC	CASTSGGEQYF
TRBV24-1	.	TRBJ2-1	.	TGTGCCACCAGTGACCCAACGAAGGATGAGCAGTTCTTC	CATSDPTKDEQFF
TRBV11-3	.	TRBJ1-1	.	TGTGCCAGCAGCTTAGATGGACACCCGAACACTGAAGCTTTCTTT	CASSLDGHPNTEAFF
TRBV19	.	TRBJ1-3	once	TGTGCCTCGAGGATAACCTTGGGAAACACCATATATTTT	CASRITLGNTIYF
TRBV20-1	.	TRBJ2-3	.	TGCAGTGCTTTTTATAGCGGCAGCACAGATACGCAGTATTTT	CSAFYSGSTDTQYF
TRBV20-1	.	TRBJ2-7	few	TGCAGTGCTAGAGCTTTGACCTACGAGCAGTACTTC	CSARALTYEQYF
TRBV11-2	.	TRBJ2-7	.	TGTGCCAGCAGCCCAGTACGTCTGGAGCAGTACTTC	CASSPVRLEQYF
TRBV20-1	TRBD2	TRBJ2-1	few	TGCAGTGCTAATCTTGTTAGCGGGGGCTCCGGGAATGAGCAGTTCTTC	CSANLVSGGSGNEQFF
TRBV20-1	.	TRBJ1-5	many	TGCAGTGCAGCCAATAACAATCAGCCCCAGCATTTT	CSAANNNQPQHF
TRBV24-1	.	TRBJ2-3	few	TGTGCCACCAGTGATCCAGGGCGGCCTACAGATACGCAGTATTTT	CATSDPGRPTDTQYF
TRBV20-1	TRBD1	TRBJ1-4	.	TGCAGTGCTAGACCCGGACAGGGATTTGAAAAACTGTTTTTT	CSARPGQGFEKLFF
TRBV7-9	TRBD1	TRBJ2-5	.	TGTGCCAGCAGCAGTCTTACAGGGGCTCAAGAAAAGACCCAGTACTTC	CASSSLTGAQEKTQYF
TRBV7-6	TRBD1	TRBJ1-1	few	TGTGCCAGCAGCCCAGGACAGGAACTAGGGAACACTGAAGCTTTCTTT	CASSPGQELGNTEAFF
TRBV27	TRBD2	TRBJ2-1	few	TGTGCCAGGGGACTAGCGGACGCCAACAATGAGCAGTTCTTC	CARGLADANNEQFF
TRBV3-1	.	TRBJ1-1	.	TGTGCCAGCAGCCAGTCGACCGTGAACACTGAAGCTTTCTTT	CASSQSTVNTEAFF
TRBV11-2	TRBD1	TRBJ2-3	.	TGTGCCAGCAGCTTAATCCGGCGGCTAGGGACAGAGTTTGGGTATACGCAGTATTTT	CASSLIRRLGTEFGYTQYF
TRBV3-1	TRBD1	TRBJ2-3	.	TGTGCCAGCAGCCGCAGGACAGGGATCACAGATACGCAGTATTTT	CASSRRTGITDTQYF
TRBV19	TRBD1	TRBJ2-3	once	TGTGCCAGTAGTATCCCCCGGACAGGGAGCACAGATACGCAGTATTTT	CASSIPRTGSTDTQYF
TRBV10-3	TRBD2	TRBJ2-1	.	TGTGCCATAAGGACTAGCACCCCCAATGAGCAGTTCTTC	CAIRTSTPNEQFF
TRBV7-2	.	TRBJ2-5	few	TGTGCCAGCAGCTTCTACGGGGTCCAAGAGACCCAGTACTTC	CASSFYGVQETQYF
TRBV30	.	TRBJ2-7	.	TGTGCCTGGAGCCCGGACGTAGGCGAGCAGTACTTC	CAWSPDVGEQYF
TRBV5-1	.	TRBJ2-5	few	TGCGCCAGCAGCTTGGAAGGGTCGGGAGAGACCCAGTACTTC	CASSLEGSGETQYF
TRBV9	TRBD2	TRBJ2-5	few	TGTGCCAGCAGCCCCGGGACTAGCGGAATATCGGGGACCCAGTACTTC	CASSPGTSGISGTQYF
TRBV12-3/TRBV12-4	.	TRBJ1-5	.	TGTGCCAGCAGCTACGGACAACTCAATCAGCCCCAGCATTTT	CASSYGQLNQPQHF
TRBV3-1	.	TRBJ2-1	.	TGTGCCAGCAGCCAAGTAGCGGAAAGCTACAATGAGCAGTTCTTC	CASSQVAESYNEQFF
TRBV25-1	TRBD2	TRBJ2-1	few	TGTGCCAGCCGGACTAGCGGGGTGAGCTCCTACAATGAGCAGTTCTTC	CASRTSGVSSYNEQFF
TRBV5-6	TRBD2	TRBJ2-1	.	TGTGCCAGCAGCTTGGCCGGGAGGGGGGAAGACAATGAGCAGTTCTTC	CASSLAGRGEDNEQFF
TRBV6-5	TRBD2	TRBJ2-2	.	TGTGCCAGCAGTTACAGCGGGGGCCGGGGCACCGGGGAGCTGTTTTTT	CASSYSGGRGTGELFF
TRBV18	.	TRBJ2-7	few	TGTGCCAGCTCACCATTTTTACAGGACCCCTACGAGCAGTACTTC	CASSPFLQDPYEQYF